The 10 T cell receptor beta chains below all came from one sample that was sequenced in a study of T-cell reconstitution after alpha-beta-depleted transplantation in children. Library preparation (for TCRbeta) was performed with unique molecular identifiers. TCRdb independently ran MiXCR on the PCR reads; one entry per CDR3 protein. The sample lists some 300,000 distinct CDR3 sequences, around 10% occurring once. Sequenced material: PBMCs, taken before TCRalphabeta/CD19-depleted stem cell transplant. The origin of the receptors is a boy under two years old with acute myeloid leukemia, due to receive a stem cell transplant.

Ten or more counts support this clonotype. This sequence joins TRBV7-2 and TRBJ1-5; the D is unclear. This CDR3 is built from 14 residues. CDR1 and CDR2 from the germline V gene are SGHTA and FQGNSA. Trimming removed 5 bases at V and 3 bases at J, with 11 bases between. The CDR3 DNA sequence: TGTGCCAGCAGCGTTTCCTTCTTCAATCAGCCCCAGCATTTT. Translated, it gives CASSVSFFNQPQHF.

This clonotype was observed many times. The CDR3 sequence is CASSLDGDMGSYEQYF. CDR3 sequence (DNA): TGCGCCAGCAGCTTGGATGGGGATATGGGCTCCTACGAGCAGTACTTC. V is TRBV5-1 and J is TRBJ2-7; D not resolved. CDR3 size: 16 residues. Germline CDR1 and CDR2: SGHRS and YFSETQ. Trimming stripped 0 bases from V and 0 bases from J, with 13 bases between.

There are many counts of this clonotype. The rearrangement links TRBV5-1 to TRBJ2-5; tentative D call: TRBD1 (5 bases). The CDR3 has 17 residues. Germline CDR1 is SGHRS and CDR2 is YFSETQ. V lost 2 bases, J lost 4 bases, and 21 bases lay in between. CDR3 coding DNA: TGCGCCAGCAGCTTTCGACCCCCAGGGATCGGATCAGAGACCCAGTACTTC. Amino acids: CASSFRPPGIGSETQYF.

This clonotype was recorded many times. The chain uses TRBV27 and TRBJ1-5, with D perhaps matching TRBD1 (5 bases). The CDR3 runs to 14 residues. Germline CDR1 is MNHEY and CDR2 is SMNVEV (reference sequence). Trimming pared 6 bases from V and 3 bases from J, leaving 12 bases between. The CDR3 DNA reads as TGTGCCAGCAGCCTGCCAGGGCCCAATCAGCCCCAGCATTTT. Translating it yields CASSLPGPNQPQHF.

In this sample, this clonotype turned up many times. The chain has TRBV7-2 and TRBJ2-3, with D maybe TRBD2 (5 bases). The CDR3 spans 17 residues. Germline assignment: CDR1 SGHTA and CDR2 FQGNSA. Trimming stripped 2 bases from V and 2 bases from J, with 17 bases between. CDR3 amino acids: CASSLSPAATNTDTQYF. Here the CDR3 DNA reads TGTGCCAGCAGCTTATCCCCAGCGGCGACTAACACAGATACGCAGTATTTT. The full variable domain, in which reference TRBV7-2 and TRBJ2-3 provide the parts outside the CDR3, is GAGVSQSPSNKVTEKGKDVELRCDPISGHTALYWYRQSLGQGLEFLIYFQGNSAPDKSGLPSDRFSAERTGGSVSTLTIQRTQQEDSAVYLCASSLSPAATNTDTQYFGPGTRLTVL.

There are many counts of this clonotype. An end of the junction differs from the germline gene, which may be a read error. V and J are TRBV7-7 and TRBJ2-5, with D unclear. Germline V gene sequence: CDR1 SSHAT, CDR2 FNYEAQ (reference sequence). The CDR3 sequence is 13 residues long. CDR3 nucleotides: TGTGCTAGCAGCTCGCAAAACGAAGAGCCCCAGTACTTC. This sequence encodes CASSSQNEEPQYF.

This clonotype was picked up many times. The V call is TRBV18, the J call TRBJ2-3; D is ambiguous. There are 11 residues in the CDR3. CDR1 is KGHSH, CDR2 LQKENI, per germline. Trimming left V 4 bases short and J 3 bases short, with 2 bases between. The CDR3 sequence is CASSQTDTQYF. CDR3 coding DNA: TGTGCCAGCTCACAAACAGATACGCAGTATTTT.

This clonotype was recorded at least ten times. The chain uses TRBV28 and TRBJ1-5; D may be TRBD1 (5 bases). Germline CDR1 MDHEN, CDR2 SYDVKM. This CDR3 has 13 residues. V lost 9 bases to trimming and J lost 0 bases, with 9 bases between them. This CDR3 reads CASSTDSNQPQHF. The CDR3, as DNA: TGTGCCAGTTCGACAGATAGCAATCAGCCCCAGCATTTT.

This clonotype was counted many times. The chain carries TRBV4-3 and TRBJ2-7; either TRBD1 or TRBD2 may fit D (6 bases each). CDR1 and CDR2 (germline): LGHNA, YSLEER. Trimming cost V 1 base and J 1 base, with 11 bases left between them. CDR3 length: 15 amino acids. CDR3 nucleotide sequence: TGCGCCAGCAGCCAAGCCTTAGGGGGGTCCTACGAGCAGTACTTC. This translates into CASSQALGGSYEQYF.

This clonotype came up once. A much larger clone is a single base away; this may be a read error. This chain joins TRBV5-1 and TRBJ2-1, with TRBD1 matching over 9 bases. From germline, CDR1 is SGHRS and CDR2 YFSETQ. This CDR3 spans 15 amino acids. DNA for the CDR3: TGCGCCAGCAGCCCACACAGGGGGCAGGTCAATGACCAGTTCTTC. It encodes CASSPHRGQVNDQFF.